The 17 T cell receptor beta chains below were found in one sample sequenced in a study of cytomegalovirus exposure and HLA in healthy donors. It was with 60 Vbeta and 13 Jbeta primers that the PCR ran. TCRdb keeps only in-frame clones here, not all; method: immunoSEQ multiplex PCR. The data contain 100,000 to 150,000 clones, over 65% of them singletons. Sequencing was carried out using PBMCs. The receptors were sampled from a man aged 25-40 years in good health and CMV-seropositive.

The gene calls are TRBV5-8 and TRBJ2-2; 10 nucleotides line up with TRBD2. This CDR3 spans 16 amino acids. J gave up 4 bases and V 6 bases, and 9 bases lay outside the gene matches. Germline CDR1 is SGHTS and CDR2 is YDEGEE. In DNA, the CDR3 is TGTGCCAGCATACACAGCGGGAGGGTTAGCACCGGGGAGCTGTTTTTT. Amino acid sequence: CASIHSGRVSTGELFF.

The chain is built from TRBV19 and TRBJ1-4, with 8 bases aligning to TRBD1. The germline V gene has CDR1 LNHDA and CDR2 SQIVND (reference sequence). After removal of 10 bases from V and 6 bases from J, the junction contained 7 bases not matched to a gene. The CDR3 runs to 13 residues. CDR3 DNA sequence: TGTGCCACCGCAGGACAGGGTGATGAAAAACTGTTTTTT. This gives the protein CATAGQGDEKLFF.

This chain connects TRBV9 to TRBJ2-3; 8 bases agree with TRBD2. The germline CDR1 and CDR2 sequences are SGDLS and YYNGEE. V was clipped by 0 bases and J by 6 bases; unmatched bases: 6. The CDR3 runs 15 residues. For the CDR3, the DNA is TGTGCCAGCAGCGTAGTCGACGGGAGGGGGGATACGCAGTATTTT. It is translated as CASSVVDGRGDTQYF. The whole variable domain, filled in from reference TRBV9 and TRBJ2-3, reads DSGVTQTPKHLITATGQRVTLRCSPRSGDLSVYWYQQSLDQGLQFLIQYYNGEERAKGNILERFSAQQFPDLHSELNLSSLELGDSALYFCASSVVDGRGDTQYFGPGTRLTVL.

The V and J genes are TRBV6-1 and TRBJ2-1; a weak D match, TRBD2 (5 bases). The CDR3 is 15 amino acids. With 1 base removed from V and 0 bases from J, the gap between germline ends came to 7 bases. Per the germline V gene, CDR1 is MNHNS and CDR2 is SASEGT. The CDR3 here is CASSEVGSSYNEQFF. The CDR3 nucleotides are TGTGCCAGCAGTGAAGTTGGGAGCTCCTACAATGAGCAGTTCTTC.

This chain connects TRBV6-1 to TRBJ2-7; 9 positions agree with TRBD2. The V segment lost 3 bases and the J segment 7 bases; nucleotides outside the gene matches: 10. This CDR3 region has 15 residues. Per germline, CDR1 MNHNS and CDR2 SASEGT. The chain's CDR3 is CASSEYGLAGKEQYF. The CDR3 bases are TGTGCCAGCAGTGAGTATGGCCTAGCGGGAAAAGAGCAGTACTTC.

The V call is TRBV11-2, the J call TRBJ1-4, with D possibly TRBD1 on 6 matching bases. Germline loops: CDR1 SGHAT, CDR2 FQNNGV. The V end lost 5 bases, the J end lost 10 bases, and 14 bases lay between the germline ends. There are 13 residues in the CDR3. For the CDR3, the DNA is TGTGCCAGCAGCCAAGACAGGTCGGCAAAACTGTTTTTT. This codes for CASSQDRSAKLFF.

This clone was counted only a few times. The chain is built from TRBV19 and TRBJ2-6, with D tentatively TRBD1 (6 bases). The V and J ends lost 3 bases and 1 base respectively, with 19 bases between them. The CDR3 has 19 amino acids. Germline assignment: CDR1 LNHDA and CDR2 SQIVND (reference sequence). CDR3 nucleotide sequence: TGTGCCAGTAGTATGATTGTCGGACAGTTTCAATCTGGGGCCAACGTCCTGACTTTC. Encoded protein: CASSMIVGQFQSGANVLTF.

The J gene is TRBJ2-1, the V gene TRBV19; 8 bases agree with TRBD2. CDR1 is LNHDA, CDR2 SQIVND, per germline (reference sequence). After removal of 5 bases from V and 5 bases from J, the junction contained 5 bases not matched to a gene. The CDR3 is 14 residues long. The CDR3 DNA sequence: TGTGCCAGTAGTGTAGCGGGATTTGACAATGAGCAGTTCTTC. It codes for CASSVAGFDNEQFF.

The chain couples TRBV5-4 to TRBJ2-1; 8 bases are shared with TRBD2. This CDR3 comprises 15 residues. Germline V gene lookup returns CDR1 SGHNT and CDR2 YYREEE (reference sequence). Trimming cost V 3 bases and J 3 bases; bases outside gene matches: 5. This chain's CDR3 is CASSSQTSVYNEQFF. The CDR3 DNA follows: TGTGCCAGCAGCTCGCAGACTAGCGTCTACAATGAGCAGTTCTTC.

The rearrangement joins TRBV7-2 to TRBJ2-7, with D perhaps TRBD2 (6 bases). The V end lost 5 bases, the J end lost 3 bases, and 17 bases lay between the germline ends. The CDR3 is 15 amino acids. Germline loops: CDR1 SGHTA, CDR2 FQGNSA. The CDR3: CASSLAGTSFYEQYF. The DNA of the CDR3 is TGTGCCAGCAGCCTGGCGGGGACTTCATTCTACGAGCAGTACTTC.

In this sample, this clone turned up once. This chain connects TRBV27 to TRBJ2-7, with D perhaps matching TRBD1 (5 bases). The CDR3 is made up of 14 amino acids. V lost 6 bases and J lost 0, with 12 bases in between. Germline loops: CDR1 MNHEY, CDR2 SMNVEV (reference sequence). The CDR3 protein is CASREQDYSYEQYF. The CDR3 nucleotides read TGTGCCAGCAGAGAACAGGATTACTCCTACGAGCAGTACTTC.

The V call is TRBV6-5, the J call TRBJ1-1; 7 positions match TRBD1. There are 13 residues in the CDR3. Losses at the gene ends were 4 bases for V and 4 bases for J; bases not matched to a gene: 3. Germline V gene sequence: CDR1 MNHEY, CDR2 SVGAGI. The CDR3 region is CASSLQGRTEAFF. Here the CDR3 DNA reads TGTGCCAGCAGTTTACAGGGGCGCACTGAAGCTTTCTTT.

J is TRBJ1-5 and V is TRBV7-6; 8 nucleotides agree with TRBD1. The CDR3 is 18 amino acids. Germline V gene data show CDR1 as SGHVS and CDR2 as FNYEAQ. J was trimmed by 4 bases and V by 0 bases; bases with no gene match: 11. The CDR3 protein is CASSLAKQGALSNQPQHF. In DNA form, the CDR3 reads TGTGCCAGCAGCTTAGCGAAGCAGGGGGCCCTCTCAAATCAGCCCCAGCATTTT.

V usage is TRBV27 and J usage is TRBJ2-1; 8 bases match TRBD1. With V trimmed by 5 bases and J by 4 bases, 10 bases remained unmatched. CDR1 is MNHEY, CDR2 SMNVEV, per germline (reference sequence). This CDR3 has 16 amino acids. The DNA for the CDR3 is TGTGCCAGCAGTCCCCTGCGTGACAGGGGTTACAATGAGCAGTTCTTC. Translating gives CASSPLRDRGYNEQFF.

A few counts support this clone. The rearrangement uses TRBV7-9 and TRBJ2-1; 10 positions agree with TRBD2. The CDR3 runs 14 residues. V dropped 3 bases and J dropped 9; count of bases not matched to a gene: 5. Germline-derived CDR1 and CDR2 are SEHNR and FQNEAQ (reference sequence). This CDR3 is CASSFSGRTREQFF. The CDR3 DNA follows: TGTGCCAGCAGCTTTAGCGGGAGGACTCGTGAGCAGTTCTTC.

The chain combines TRBV10-3 with TRBJ2-7, with D perhaps TRBD1 (6 bases). Germline V gene data show CDR1 as ENHRY and CDR2 as SYGVKD. There are 12 residues in the CDR3. Trimming took off 10 bases at V and 5 bases at J, with 15 bases between the two ends. The CDR3 nucleotides read TGTGCCAGCTCACAGGGTGGTAACGAGCAGTACTTC. It codes for CASSQGGNEQYF.

This chain links TRBV11-2 with TRBJ1-1; the D gene is possibly TRBD1 (5 bases). The CDR3 has 15 residues. CDR1 is SGHAT and CDR2 is FQNNGV in the germline V gene. V lost 7 bases and J lost 1, with 16 bases in between. The CDR3 here is CASTITNRPNTEAFF. The CDR3 bases are TGTGCCAGCACCATAACAAACAGGCCGAACACTGAAGCTTTCTTT.